Reported below is one T cell receptor beta chain. CD4+ and CD8+ cells were isolated by positive magnetic bead selection, with purity checked by flow cytometry. Germline CDR1 and CDR2: MNHEY and SMNVEV (reference sequence). This CDR3 is 15 amino acids long. With 5 bases clipped from V and 0 bases from J, the junction kept 4 bases outside the gene matches. The data originate from a study of somatic mutations in cytotoxic T cells in rheumatoid arthritis. Data came from immunoSEQ multiplex PCR; TCRdb stores just in-frame clones and leaves some out. The sample lists some 16,000 clones; over 80% were seen once.

The chain combines TRBV27 with TRBJ2-3; 8 bases map to TRBD2. This clonotype was sampled from an adult with rheumatoid arthritis. Sequenced sample: CD8+ T cells sorted from blood. The CDR3 sequence: CASSPIAGSTDTQYF. As DNA, the CDR3 is TGTGCCAGCAGTCCCATAGCGGGGAGCACAGATACGCAGTATTTT.